The next 3 T cell receptor beta chains were all read from a single sample in a study of T cell responses to AZD1222 COVID-19 vaccine. The protocol was immunoSEQ multiplex PCR, while the TCRdb copy is restricted to in-frame clones and leaves out a portion. This table holds 150,000 or so clones, about 90% found once. The source material was peripheral blood, sampled on day 0 of AZD1222 vaccination. Receptor source: an adult in good health.

The genes are TRBV7-9 and TRBJ1-1; no reliable D call. Germline loops: CDR1 SEHNR, CDR2 FQNEAQ (reference sequence). V was clipped by 0 bases and J by 10 bases, with 12 bases between them. CDR3 length: 13 residues. CDR3 nucleotide sequence: TGTGCCAGCAGCTTAGCGCGTCGGGCCCGAGCTTTCTTT. Residues: CASSLARRARAFF.

Comments on this clone: One end of the junction varies from germline; a read error may be responsible. V usage is TRBV7-7 and J usage is TRBJ2-3; D unclear. Germline assignment: CDR1 SSHAT and CDR2 FNYEAQ (reference sequence). This CDR3 is built from 14 residues. CDR3: CASSFGPGTDTQYF. The CDR3 nucleotides read TGTGCTAGCAGCTTTGGGCCCGGCACAGATACGCAGTATTTT.

The V gene is TRBV7-8, the J gene TRBJ1-2; no clear D. The CDR3 is 14 amino acids. V lost 6 bases and J lost 2, with 13 bases in between. CDR1 is SGHVS, CDR2 FQNEAQ, per germline. The CDR3 reads CASSPGIGNYGYTF. In DNA form, the CDR3 reads TGTGCCAGCAGTCCCGGGATAGGGAACTATGGCTACACCTTC.